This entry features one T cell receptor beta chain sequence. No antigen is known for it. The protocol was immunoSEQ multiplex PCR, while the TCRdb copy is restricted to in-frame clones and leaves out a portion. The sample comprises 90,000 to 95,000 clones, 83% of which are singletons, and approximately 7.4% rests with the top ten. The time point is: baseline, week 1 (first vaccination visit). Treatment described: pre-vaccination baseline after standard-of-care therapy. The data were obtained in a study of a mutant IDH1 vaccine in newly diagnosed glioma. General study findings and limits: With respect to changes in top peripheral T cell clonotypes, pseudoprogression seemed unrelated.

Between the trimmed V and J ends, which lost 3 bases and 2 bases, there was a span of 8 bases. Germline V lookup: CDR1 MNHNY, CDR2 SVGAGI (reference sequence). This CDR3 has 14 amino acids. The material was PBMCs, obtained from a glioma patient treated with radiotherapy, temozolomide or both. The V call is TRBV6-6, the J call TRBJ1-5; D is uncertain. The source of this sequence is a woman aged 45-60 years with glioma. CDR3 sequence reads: CASSYEAGNQPQHF. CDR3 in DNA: TGTGCCAGCAGTTATGAGGCAGGCAATCAGCCCCAGCATTTT.